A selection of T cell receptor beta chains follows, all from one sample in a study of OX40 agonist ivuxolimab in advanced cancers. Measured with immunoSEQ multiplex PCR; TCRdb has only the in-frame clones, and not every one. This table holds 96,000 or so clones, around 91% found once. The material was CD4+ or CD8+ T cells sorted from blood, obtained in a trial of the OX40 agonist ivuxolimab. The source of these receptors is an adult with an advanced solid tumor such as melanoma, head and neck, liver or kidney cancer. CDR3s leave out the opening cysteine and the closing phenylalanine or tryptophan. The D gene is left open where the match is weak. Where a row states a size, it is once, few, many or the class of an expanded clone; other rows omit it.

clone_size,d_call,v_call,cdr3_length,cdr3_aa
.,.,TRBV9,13,ASSVVRGAGAEAF
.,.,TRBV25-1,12,ASSDPGGVTEAF
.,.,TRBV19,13,ASSPQEGRTYGYT
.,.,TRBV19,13,ASSQEGTGNYGYT
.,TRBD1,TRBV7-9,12,ASSLVRGPETQY
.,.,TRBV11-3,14,ASSSELADPYNEQF
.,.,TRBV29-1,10,SASLVGETQY
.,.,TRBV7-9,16,ASSFLSGLKLVDTEAF
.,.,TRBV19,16,ASSTLPGLLSSYNEQF
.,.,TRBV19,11,AAREATGNTIY
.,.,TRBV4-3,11,ASSQDPLAKQF
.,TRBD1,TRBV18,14,ASSRGRTGLNQPQH
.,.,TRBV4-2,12,ASSQARRTDEQF
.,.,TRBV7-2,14,ASSFWRPEKNTEAF
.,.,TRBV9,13,ASSVAQGSYNEQF
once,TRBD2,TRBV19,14,ASRGRAAGGLNEQF
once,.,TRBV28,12,ASSSPTSRNEQF
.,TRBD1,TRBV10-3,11,ATHGTGVNEQF
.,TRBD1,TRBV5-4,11,ASRSTGGRNYT
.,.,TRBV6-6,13,ASSEDTPSSYEQY
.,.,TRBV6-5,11,ASSITRGYGYT
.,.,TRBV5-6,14,ASSLAIAWSNNEQF
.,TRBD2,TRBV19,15,ASSIDLTSGGAYEQY
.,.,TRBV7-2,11,ASSLVGAGKLF
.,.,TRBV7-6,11,ASSLVLGDEQF
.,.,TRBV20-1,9,SARGFYEQF
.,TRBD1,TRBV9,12,ASSEGQRHQPQH
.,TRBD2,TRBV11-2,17,ASSLEVAGTSGGSYEQY
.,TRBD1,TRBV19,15,ASRGGDRGASGNTIY
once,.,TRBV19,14,ASSTPPGNVANEQF
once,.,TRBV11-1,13,ASSLFGYRNEKLF
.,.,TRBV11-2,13,ASSLEVRGLGEQY
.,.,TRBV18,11,ASSPNGADTQY
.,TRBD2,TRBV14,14,ASSLLTSGRQYEQY
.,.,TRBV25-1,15,ASTGPASRLDDYEQY
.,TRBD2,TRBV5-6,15,ASSFRGGGPVQETQY
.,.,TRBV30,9,AWSLLAEQF
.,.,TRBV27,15,ASRNLLDSANTGELF
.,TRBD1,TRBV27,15,ASSLWVTGGAAGELF
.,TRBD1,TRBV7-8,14,ASSRPTGQGFQPQH
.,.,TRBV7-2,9,ASSLMETQY
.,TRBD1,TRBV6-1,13,ASTLDRGDTGELF
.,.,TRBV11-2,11,ASSLDGIYGYT
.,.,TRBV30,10,AWSPLKETQY
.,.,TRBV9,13,ASSVGAGTWETQY
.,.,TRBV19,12,ASSTPRGRGPQH
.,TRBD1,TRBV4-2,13,ASSQHRGSNQPQH
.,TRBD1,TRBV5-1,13,ASSRDRGQEDEQY
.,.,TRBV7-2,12,ASSLARVVETQY
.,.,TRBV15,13,AASRYRAQNTEAF
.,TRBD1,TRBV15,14,ATSSYPGQSSYEQY
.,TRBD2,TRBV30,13,AWSSEVAGQETQY
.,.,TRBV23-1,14,ASSCSGCSGANVLT
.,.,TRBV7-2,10,ASSLKGTEAF
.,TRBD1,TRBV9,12,ASSPTTGLYGYT
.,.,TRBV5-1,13,ASRVLEGGNYEQY
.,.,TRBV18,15,ASSPPPSGGSGYGYT
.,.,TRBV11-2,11,ASSLGGPNEQF
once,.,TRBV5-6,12,ASSLGQIQETQY
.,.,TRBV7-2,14,ASSSRESAVDNEQF